The clone carrying this T cell receptor (beta chain) has just a few counts. Its antigen remains unknown. Authors' processing steps: For papillary thyroid cancer, a distant-metastasis classifier was constructed from CDR3 differences observed across clinicopathological groups. Through MiXCR, TCRdb re-clonotyped the PCR reads. These V and J calls derive from TCRdb rather than the authors' analysis. This sample carries around 37,000 clones, 25% to 30% of them seen once, and the ten largest clones take around 10%. All patients were untreated before thyroid surgery. The sample originates from a study of metastatic and nonmetastatic thyroid tumors. At the level of the study: From malignant and benign thyroid patients, repertoires in blood and in tumor or nodule tissue were compared.

The length of the CDR3 is 16 residues. The V gene's germline CDR1 is MNHNS and CDR2 SASEGT. V lost 4 bases to trimming and J lost 7 bases, with 22 bases between them. Study outcomes and limitations: The reported finding was significantly higher TCR beta diversity in malignant thyroid tumors relative to benign nodules, in blood and tumor.

This receptor was identified in a female donor with papillary thyroid cancer or a benign thyroid nodule (not recorded which). Some clones in this sample may be carry-over from other donors' samples. Sequenced sample: blood. The chain couples TRBV6-1 to TRBJ1-1; D possibly corresponds to TRBD1 (5 bases). CDR3 residues: CASSVGVGAREIEAFF. The CDR3, as DNA: TGTGCCAGCAGTGTGGGGGTCGGTGCGAGGGAAATTGAAGCTTTCTTT.